One sample yielded the 28 T cell receptor beta chains listed below, sequenced in a study of OX40 agonist ivuxolimab in advanced cancers. Repertoires were generated with immunoSEQ multiplex PCR, while TCRdb's copy carries only in-frame clones and drops some. Among 50,000 to 65,000 clones listed, roughly 89% were seen once. The material sequenced was CD4+ or CD8+ T cells sorted from blood, taken in a trial of the OX40 agonist ivuxolimab. These receptors originate from an adult with an advanced solid tumor such as melanoma, head and neck, liver or kidney cancer.

The rearrangement joins TRBV27 to TRBJ2-5, with D perhaps matching TRBD1 or TRBD2 (5 bases each). This CDR3 is 14 amino acids long. Trimming took off 6 bases at V and 4 bases at J, with 15 bases between the two ends. Germline lookup yields CDR1 MNHEY and CDR2 SMNVEV (reference sequence). CDR3 nucleotides: TGTGCCAGCAGCCCAGCCGGGACCCTAGAGACCCAGTACTTC. It encodes CASSPAGTLETQYF.

The chain employs TRBV5-6 and TRBJ1-2; no clear D gene. Germline values: CDR1 SGHDT, CDR2 YYEEEE. There are 14 residues in the CDR3. The ends were cut back, 0 bases at V and 6 bases at J, with 12 bases in the middle. The CDR3 is CASSLGRQGNGYTF. CDR3 in DNA: TGTGCCAGCAGCTTGGGACGACAAGGGAATGGCTACACCTTC.

The genes are TRBV7-3 and TRBJ2-2; TRBD1 matches 9 bases. The CDR3 covers 16 residues. The junction had 6 bases not matched to a gene; V was cut back by 6 bases and J by 1 base. Germline loops: CDR1 SGHTA, CDR2 FQGTGA. The CDR3 is CASRDWTGVNTGELFF. CDR3 nucleotide sequence: TGTGCCAGCAGAGATTGGACAGGGGTGAACACCGGGGAGCTGTTTTTT. The complete variable domain, with remaining parts taken from reference TRBV7-3 and TRBJ2-2, reads GAGVSQTPSNKVTEKGKYVELRCDPISGHTALYWYRQSLGQGPEFLIYFQGTGAADDSGLPNDRFFAVRPEGSVSTLKIQRTERGDSAVYLCASRDWTGVNTGELFFGEGSRLTVL.

This clone has more than one count but fewer than ten. V gene TRBV28 combines with J gene TRBJ2-7; the match to TRBD2 covers 8 bases. The CDR3 consists of 13 residues. V shed 2 bases, J shed 5 bases, and the junction held 2 bases outside the gene matches. Germline V gene sequence: CDR1 MDHEN, CDR2 SYDVKM. CDR3 loop: CASSLMREDEQYF. The CDR3 nucleotides read TGTGCCAGCAGTTTAATGCGGGAGGACGAGCAGTACTTC.

The V and J genes are TRBV9 and TRBJ2-5, with a possible D match to TRBD1 (5 bases). Germline values: CDR1 SGDLS, CDR2 YYNGEE. The CDR3 extends over 14 amino acids. Trimming left V 0 bases short and J 4 bases short, with 10 bases between. The chain's CDR3 is CASSVGSGLETQYF. The CDR3 DNA reads TGTGCCAGCAGCGTAGGTTCAGGGCTAGAGACCCAGTACTTC.

This clone was observed once. V usage is TRBV5-5 and J usage is TRBJ2-7; 9 positions match TRBD1. CDR1 and CDR2 from the germline V gene are SGHKS and YYEKEE (reference sequence). V lost 2 bases to trimming and J lost 4 bases; unmatched junction nucleotides: 4. CDR3 size: 14 residues. The CDR3 loop reads CASSFGTGQYEQYF. The CDR3 nucleotides read TGTGCCAGCAGCTTCGGGACAGGGCAATACGAGCAGTACTTC.

V usage is TRBV6-5 and J usage is TRBJ2-1; 11 bases are shared with TRBD2. Losses at the gene ends were 8 bases for V and 4 bases for J; bases not matched to a gene: 7. This CDR3 contains 15 residues. CDR1 MNHEY and CDR2 SVGAGI come from the germline V gene. CDR3 bases: TGTGCCAGCTCCTCACTAGCGGGGGATTACAATGAGCAGTTCTTC. Protein sequence: CASSSLAGDYNEQFF.

V usage is TRBV5-4 and J usage is TRBJ2-7; D is uncertain. The length of the CDR3 is 14 residues. Per the germline V gene, CDR1 is SGHNT and CDR2 is YYREEE (reference sequence). Trimming cost V 2 bases and J 0 bases, with 9 bases left between them. The DNA of the CDR3 is TGTGCCAGCAGCTTTGGGTCAGGCTCCTACGAGCAGTACTTC. Its protein is CASSFGSGSYEQYF. Complete variable domain (other parts from reference TRBV5-4 and TRBJ2-7): ETGVTQSPTHLIKTRGQQVTLRCSSQSGHNTVSWYQQALGQGPQFIFQYYREEENGRGNFPPRFSGLQFPNYSSELNVNALELDDSALYLCASSFGSGSYEQYFGPGTRLTVT.

This sequence joins TRBV25-1 and TRBJ2-1; D may correspond to TRBD1 or TRBD2 (5 bases each). CDR1 and CDR2 (germline): MGHDK, SYGVNS. Trimming cost V 7 bases and J 15 bases, with 16 bases left between them. This CDR3 region has 11 residues. The CDR3 is CASTSGDGVFF. The DNA for the CDR3 is TGTGCCAGCACCTCCGGGGACGGAGTGTTCTTC.

This rearrangement joins TRBV4-1 to TRBJ2-2, with TRBD2 matching 8 bases. Germline lookup yields CDR1 MGHRA and CDR2 YSYEKL. Trimming at V came to 4 bases and at J to 5 bases, leaving 0 bases not matched to a gene. The CDR3 is 13 residues long. The CDR3 DNA is TGCGCCAGCAGCCCGGGAGGGACCGGGGAGCTGTTTTTT. Its translation is CASSPGGTGELFF.

The chain has TRBV7-9 and TRBJ1-1, with D unclear. The CDR3 runs 14 residues. Trimming took off 1 base at V and 1 base at J, with 7 bases between the two ends. CDR1 and CDR2 from the germline V gene are SEHNR and FQNEAQ (reference sequence). As DNA, the CDR3 is TGTGCCAGCAGCTTAGGTTTGGGGAACACTGAAGCTTTCTTT. It codes for CASSLGLGNTEAFF.

The chain is built from TRBV10-1 and TRBJ2-3; 12 positions agree with TRBD2. CDR1 and CDR2 from the germline V gene are WNHNN and SYGVQD (reference sequence). The CDR3 has 15 residues. V gave up 4 bases and J gave up 3 bases; unmatched junction bases: 2. CDR3 sequence reads: CASSVTSGGTDTQYF. CDR3 DNA sequence: TGCGCCAGCAGTGTGACTAGCGGGGGTACAGATACGCAGTATTTT.

The V gene is TRBV6-7, the J gene TRBJ2-7; 11 nucleotides match TRBD1. TRBV6-7 has ORF status, its function being uncertain. The CDR3 sequence is 14 residues long. J gave up 6 bases and V 5 bases, and 6 bases lay outside the gene matches. The CDR3 spells CASSRTGGPPEQYF. The CDR3, as DNA: TGTGCCAGCAGTCGGACAGGGGGCCCCCCCGAGCAGTACTTC.

The chain has TRBV28 and TRBJ2-2, with D maybe TRBD2 (6 bases). Germline V gene sequence: CDR1 MDHEN, CDR2 SYDVKM. There are 16 residues in the CDR3. V was clipped by 6 bases and J by 2 bases, with 16 bases between them. CDR3 in amino acids: CASRSAGTGNTGELFF. The CDR3 bases are TGTGCCAGCAGATCCGCCGGGACTGGAAACACCGGGGAGCTGTTTTTT.

The chain combines TRBV6-1 with TRBJ2-7, with TRBD1 identical over 8 bases. Germline V gives CDR1 MNHNS, CDR2 SASEGT. This CDR3 contains 14 residues. Trimming took 4 bases from V and 3 from J; bases not matched to a gene: 5. CDR3 sequence (DNA): TGTGCCAGCAGTGGGACAGGGATGGGCTACGAGCAGTACTTC. Encoded protein: CASSGTGMGYEQYF.

The chain links TRBV19 to TRBJ2-6; no clear D. V was cut by 3 bases and J by 0 bases, with 15 bases left in between. The CDR3 loop spans 18 amino acids. Germline V gene data show CDR1 as LNHDA and CDR2 as SQIVND (reference sequence). Written as DNA, the CDR3 is TGTGCCAGTAGTATCTTTCCGGGTTCGTCCTCTGGGGCCAACGTCCTGACTTTC. Its protein product is CASSIFPGSSSGANVLTF. Full variable domain (outside the CDR3, taken from reference TRBV19 and TRBJ2-6): DGGITQSPKYLFRKEGQNVTLSCEQNLNHDAMYWYRQDPGQGLRLIYYSQIVNDFQKGDIAEGYSVSREKKESFPLTVTSAQKNPTAFYLCASSIFPGSSSGANVLTFGAGSRLTVL.

The V gene is TRBV27, the J gene TRBJ2-1; 10 bases map to TRBD2. This CDR3 contains 14 residues. CDR1 is MNHEY, CDR2 SMNVEV, per germline (reference sequence). V shed 6 bases and J 5 bases; nucleotides not matched to a gene: 4. CDR3 nucleotides: TGTGCCAGCAGGGGACTAGCGTTTCACAATGAGCAGTTCTTC. It codes for CASRGLAFHNEQFF.

This clone was recorded once. The CDR3: CASSQTGDTEAFF. The CDR3 DNA reads as TGCGCCAGCAGCCAAACAGGGGACACTGAAGCTTTCTTT. The chain recombines TRBV4-1 with TRBJ1-1; 7 bases are a match to TRBD1. The CDR3 has 13 amino acids. Trimming took 2 bases from V and 3 from J; bases not matched to a gene: 0. Per germline, CDR1 MGHRA and CDR2 YSYEKL.

The rearrangement joins TRBV18 to TRBJ2-7; possibly TRBD2 for D (6 bases). The length of the CDR3 is 15 residues. Trimming pared 3 bases from V and 4 bases from J, leaving 16 bases between. From germline, CDR1 is KGHSH and CDR2 LQKENI. This chain's CDR3 is CASSPLGSREYEQYF. CDR3 sequence (DNA): TGTGCCAGCTCACCCTTAGGAAGTCGGGAGTACGAGCAGTACTTC.

CDR3 nucleotides: TGTGCCAGCAGCGTACCCGACAGGGGGGATCAAGAGACCCAGTACTTC. This translates into CASSVPDRGDQETQYF. The gene calls are TRBV9 and TRBJ2-5, with TRBD1 matching over 9 bases. The CDR3 is 16 amino acids. The V segment lost 1 base and the J segment 2 bases; nucleotides outside the gene matches: 6. Germline V gene sequence: CDR1 SGDLS, CDR2 YYNGEE.

The chain has TRBV9 and TRBJ2-3, with 7 bases identical to TRBD1. This CDR3 spans 15 amino acids. V lost 0 bases and J lost 5; bases outside the gene matches: 6. In germline, CDR1 is SGDLS, CDR2 YYNGEE. The CDR3 here is CASSVGGQYVDTQYF. CDR3 bases: TGTGCCAGCAGCGTAGGGGGACAGTATGTAGATACGCAGTATTTT.

DNA for the CDR3: TGCGCCAGCAGCCAAGGCGGGGAGAACGAGCAGTACTTC. It specifies CASSQGGENEQYF. This chain joins TRBV4-1 and TRBJ2-7; D is possibly TRBD2 (6 bases). Germline-derived CDR1 and CDR2 are MGHRA and YSYEKL. V was pared by 1 base and J by 5 bases, with 9 bases between. The CDR3 has 13 amino acids.

The genes are TRBV4-1 and TRBJ1-6; 8 nucleotides align to TRBD1. The V gene's germline CDR1 is MGHRA and CDR2 YSYEKL. CDR3 length: 16 amino acids. The trim removed 1 base at V and 8 bases at J, leaving 7 bases unmatched. The CDR3 region has the DNA TGCGCCAGCAGCCAAGCTCCCCAGGGGGCTGATTCACCCCTCCACTTT. Encoded protein: CASSQAPQGADSPLHF.

The chain is built from TRBV27 and TRBJ1-1, with D hard to call. CDR3 length equals 17 residues. The ends were cut back, 0 bases at V and 0 bases at J, with 14 bases in the middle. In germline, CDR1 is MNHEY, CDR2 SMNVEV (reference sequence). CDR3 DNA: TGTGCCAGCAGTTTATCGTCGGCAGGCCGTATGAACACTGAAGCTTTCTTT. Translation gives CASSLSSAGRMNTEAFF.

By its share, this clone is medium-sized (0.01 to 0.1%). The rearrangement links TRBV10-1 to TRBJ2-2; possible D gene TRBD2, 6 bases. Trimming removed 3 bases at V and 1 base at J, with 9 bases between. CDR1 and CDR2 from the germline V gene are WNHNN and SYGVQD (reference sequence). The CDR3 has 15 residues. The DNA of the CDR3 is TGCGCCAGCAGTGAAGGAGGGAGGAACACCGGGGAGCTGTTTTTT. Translated, it gives CASSEGGRNTGELFF.

CDR3 protein: CASSESNTGYGYTF. The CDR3 DNA reads TGTGCCAGCAGTGAAAGTAACACCGGATACGGCTACACCTTC. The rearrangement links TRBV6-4 to TRBJ1-2; D is unresolved. Trimming removed 3 bases at V and 8 bases at J, with 16 bases between. The germline CDR1 and CDR2 sequences are MRHNA and SNTAGT. This CDR3 spans 14 amino acids.

The rearrangement uses TRBV2 and TRBJ2-5; 8 bases are shared with TRBD1. This CDR3 contains 17 residues. Germline CDR1 SNHLY, CDR2 FYNNEI. With V trimmed by 0 bases and J by 4 bases, 10 bases remained unmatched. Here the CDR3 reads CASSEALLGQDRETQYF. In DNA, the CDR3 is TGTGCCAGCAGTGAAGCGCTTTTGGGACAGGATAGAGAGACCCAGTACTTC. The entire variable domain, with the rest obtained from reference TRBV2 and TRBJ2-5, is as follows: EPEVTQTPSHQVTQMGQEVILRCVPISNHLYFYWYRQILGQKVEFLVSFYNNEISEKSEIFDDQFSVERPDGSNFTLKIRSTKLEDSAMYFCASSEALLGQDRETQYFGPGTRLLVL.

This clone showed up just once. Being one base from a much bigger clone, this may be a read error. The rearrangement uses TRBV27 and TRBJ2-5; unclear D gene. Trimming took 3 bases from V and 2 from J, leaving 13 bases between them. Germline V gene sequence: CDR1 MNHEY, CDR2 SMNVEV (reference sequence). The CDR3 sequence is 15 residues long. The CDR3 sequence: CASSFGMGPQETQYF. The CDR3 DNA follows: TGTGCCAGCAGTTTTGGGATGGGCCCACAAGAGACCCAGTACTTC.